The 16 T cell receptor beta chains below were found in one sample sequenced in a study of blood T cells in healthy people across ages (dated by TCRdb to about 2015). Preparation of the library involved 5' RACE. The run used an Illumina HiSeq 2500. The second PCR ran for roughly 7 to 11 cycles and used a J-beta primer mix along with a sample-barcoded 5' primer. TCRdb passed the public sequencing reads through fastp at Q25 and MiXCR, retaining productive beta sequences. Merged by CDR3 protein, the rows form single entries marked with the most common genes and DNA. The sample includes fewer than 950,000 distinct CDR3 sequences, with around 36% observed a single time. Together, the top ten hold over 10% of the sample. The sample taken for sequencing was blood. Receptors were obtained from a man between 18 and 35 years old in good health.

A few counts support this clonotype. The chain links TRBV3-1 to TRBJ2-3, with D perhaps assigned TRBD1 or TRBD2 (5 bases each). Between the trimmed V and J ends, which lost 2 bases and 0 bases, there was a span of 12 bases. CDR1 and CDR2 (germline): LGHDT, YNNKEL (reference sequence). CDR3 length: 16 residues. In nucleotides, the CDR3 is TGTGCCAGCAGCCAAAGGACCGGGGCCAGCACAGATACGCAGTATTTT. Protein sequence: CASSQRTGASTDTQYF.

The genes are TRBV20-1 and TRBJ1-1, with D uncertain. The germline gives CDR1 DFQATT, CDR2 SNEGSKA (reference sequence). The V gene lost 4 bases and the J gene lost 1 base, with 10 bases spanning the gap. This CDR3 comprises 13 residues. The CDR3 DNA is TGCAGTGCTATCGAAGGGTCGAACACTGAAGCTTTCTTT. As protein: CSAIEGSNTEAFF.

This chain connects TRBV11-2 to TRBJ2-1; 8 nucleotides align to TRBD2. V shed 4 bases and J 0 bases; nucleotides not matched to a gene: 8. Germline V gives CDR1 SGHAT, CDR2 FQNNGV. This CDR3 has 17 amino acids. The CDR3 DNA reads as TGTGCCAGCAGCTCAAGGACTAGCCAAGGCTCCTACAATGAGCAGTTCTTC. As protein: CASSSRTSQGSYNEQFF.

This clonotype has more than one count but fewer than ten. This chain joins TRBV5-6 and TRBJ2-1; D may match TRBD1 or TRBD2 (5 bases each). The J call may be wrong; the DNA end is better matched by TRBJ2-7. CDR3 size: 16 residues. Germline CDR1 SGHDT, CDR2 YYEEEE. CDR3 region: CASSLLGETSYNEQYF. CDR3 nucleotides: TGTGCCAGCAGCCTGCTGGGGGAAACCTCCTACAATGAGCAGTACTTC.

The CDR3 loop is CSAPLRKGAKGGYTF. The CDR3 region has the DNA TGCAGTGCACCACTTCGGAAGGGCGCCAAGGGTGGCTACACCTTC. The chain recombines TRBV20-1 with TRBJ1-2; D is ambiguous. Germline V gives CDR1 DFQATT, CDR2 SNEGSKA (reference sequence). The CDR3 extends over 15 amino acids. Trimming pared 6 bases from V and 7 bases from J, leaving 24 bases between.

There are many counts of this clonotype. V gene TRBV12-3 or TRBV12-4 combines with J gene TRBJ2-1; 10 nucleotides agree with TRBD2. The junction had 7 bases not matched to a gene; V was cut back by 4 bases and J by 4 bases. The CDR3 has 16 residues. In nucleotides, the CDR3 is TGTGCCAGCAGTTCTTCACTAGCGGGGCTTTACAATGAGCAGTTCTTC. Its translation: CASSSSLAGLYNEQFF.

The chain joins TRBV20-1 to TRBJ2-5; TRBD2 agrees at 9 bases. Germline trimming cut 5 bases from V and 12 bases from J; bases unmatched to any gene: 19. CDR3 size: 15 residues. Germline V lookup: CDR1 DFQATT, CDR2 SNEGSKA (reference sequence). CDR3 sequence (DNA): TGCAGTGCTCACAGGGTTACAGCGGGGGGATCCGAAAAGTACTTC. Translation: CSAHRVTAGGSEKYF.

The V and J genes are TRBV4-2 and TRBJ1-1, with D possibly being TRBD1 (5 bases). This CDR3 comprises 15 residues. Germline values: CDR1 LGHNA, CDR2 YNFKEQ. V was pared by 0 bases and J by 7 bases, with 15 bases between. The CDR3 loop reads CASSQDRGSGGEAFF. Here the CDR3 DNA reads TGTGCCAGCAGCCAAGATAGAGGGAGCGGGGGTGAAGCTTTCTTT.

The chain recombines TRBV12-3 or TRBV12-4 with TRBJ1-5; D ambiguous. The V gene lost 4 bases and the J gene lost 7 bases, with 14 bases spanning the gap. This CDR3 region has 14 residues. This chain's CDR3 is CASSSGGFSQPQHF. The CDR3 coding sequence is TGTGCCAGCAGTTCAGGAGGGTTCAGCCAGCCCCAGCATTTT.

The chain links TRBV7-2 to TRBJ2-7; a weak D match, TRBD2 (6 bases). Trimming cost V 2 bases and J 6 bases, with 17 bases left between them. This CDR3 region has 15 residues. Germline-derived CDR1 and CDR2 are SGHTA and FQGNSA. The CDR3 coding sequence is TGTGCCAGCAGCTTAAGCCAGGTACTCGGGGGCGAGCAGTACTTC. Translation: CASSLSQVLGGEQYF.

This clonotype was seen many times. The chain has TRBV5-1 and TRBJ2-5; 9 nucleotides match TRBD1. Germline V gene data show CDR1 as SGHRS and CDR2 as YFSETQ. The CDR3 consists of 14 residues. V was clipped by 4 bases and J by 5 bases; unmatched bases: 6. CDR3: CASSMGQGEETQYF. The DNA of the CDR3 is TGCGCCAGCAGCATGGGACAGGGTGAGGAGACCCAGTACTTC.

This clonotype has ten or more counts. The chain couples TRBV12-3 or TRBV12-4 to TRBJ2-7, with 7 bases matching TRBD1. The CDR3 loop spans 13 amino acids. V lost 6 bases and J lost 2; bases outside the gene matches: 4. CDR3 in DNA: TGTGCCAGCAGAAGACAGGGTACCTACGAGCAGTACTTC. As protein: CASRRQGTYEQYF.

In the case of this clonotype: The junction shows a germline mismatch at one end, possibly a read error. The V and J genes are TRBV12-3 or TRBV12-4 and TRBJ2-4; no reliable D call. The J call may be wrong; the DNA end is better matched by TRBJ2-7. The CDR3 runs to 12 residues. CDR3 residues: CASSFRSHEQYF. In DNA, the CDR3 is TGTGCCAGCAGTTTCCGCTCCCACGAGCAGTACTTC.

J is TRBJ1-2 and V is TRBV5-1; TRBD1 matches at 9 bases. The CDR3 totals 13 residues. Germline CDR1 SGHRS, CDR2 YFSETQ. The trim removed 3 bases at V and 8 bases at J, leaving 5 bases unmatched. For the CDR3, the DNA is TGCGCCAGCAGCTGGGGACAGGGTGGCGGCTACACCTTC. The encoded protein is CASSWGQGGGYTF.

This clonotype was counted only a few times. CDR3 sequence reads: CASSEGTGSSYNEFF. CDR3 DNA: TGTGCCAGCAGCGAAGGGACAGGGAGCTCCTACAATGAGTTCTTC. This chain links TRBV7-2 with TRBJ2-1; the match to TRBD1 covers 9 bases. The CDR3 length is 15 residues. Germline lookup yields CDR1 SGHTA and CDR2 FQGNSA. V was pared by 5 bases and J by 14 bases, with 16 bases of the junction left unmatched.

The chain links TRBV6-2 or TRBV6-3 to TRBJ2-5, with D hard to call. Germline V gene sequence: CDR1 MNHEY, CDR2 SVGEGT. Trimming pared 5 bases from V and 4 bases from J, leaving 14 bases between. CDR3 length: 14 residues. CDR3 sequence (DNA): TGTGCCAGCAGTGACAAGTCCCTTATAGAGACCCAGTACTTC. Its protein is CASSDKSLIETQYF.